This TCR beta chain derives from a study of blood T cell repertoires in COVID-19. This clone was recorded only once. Produced via immunoSEQ multiplex PCR; TCRdb's table is partial and in-frame only. This sample has 150,000 to 200,000 clones, with 86% found just once. V was cut by 0 bases and J by 9 bases, with 13 bases left in between. The germline gives CDR1 SGHRS, CDR2 YFSETQ. The CDR3 is 13 residues long. V gene TRBV5-1 combines with J gene TRBJ2-7; D is undetermined. The clonotype comes from a woman aged 60 to 75 with COVID-19, enrolled during active disease. The sequencing sample was made of peripheral blood. In DNA, the CDR3 is TGCGCCAGCAGCTTGGCCACCGCATCGGGGCAGTACTTC. Protein: CASSLATASGQYF.